The 21 T cell receptor beta chains reported below all come from one sample, sequenced in a study of T cell changes during pregnancy in multiple sclerosis. Libraries were prepared by immunoSEQ multiplex PCR; TCRdb keeps only in-frame clonotypes and omits some of them. The sample has around 34,000 clones, 90% seen once. Here the sequenced sample was CD8+ T cells from peripheral blood mononuclear cells, taken in the first trimester of pregnancy. These receptors were taken from a female donor with multiple sclerosis, enrolled in a pregnancy study.

The chain carries TRBV7-9 and TRBJ2-3, with a tentative D call TRBD2 (6 bases). CDR1 and CDR2 (germline): SEHNR, FQNEAQ (reference sequence). This CDR3 is 16 amino acids long. The V and J ends lost 4 bases and 1 base respectively, with 15 bases between them. The CDR3 is CASSSRGTGGTDTQYF. DNA for the CDR3: TGTGCCAGCAGCTCCCGTGGGACGGGGGGCACAGATACGCAGTATTTT.

The gene calls are TRBV28 and TRBJ2-2, with a weak D call TRBD2 (6 bases). V lost 8 bases, J lost 1 base, and 14 bases lay in between. Germline CDR1 and CDR2: MDHEN and SYDVKM. This CDR3 has 15 amino acids. CDR3 region: CASSFRGLNTGELFF. CDR3 nucleotide sequence: TGTGCCAGCTCCTTCCGGGGGTTGAACACCGGGGAGCTGTTTTTT.

J is TRBJ1-2 and V is TRBV4-1; D unresolved. V was clipped by 7 bases and J by 5 bases, with 14 bases between them. Looked up from germline, CDR1 is MGHRA and CDR2 is YSYEKL. The CDR3 loop spans 13 amino acids. The CDR3, as DNA: TGCGCCAGCACATCGGGGTATGGATATGGCTACACCTTC. It specifies CASTSGYGYGYTF.

The rearrangement joins TRBV7-9 to TRBJ2-1; 12 bases are shared with TRBD2. This CDR3 contains 18 residues. V dropped 7 bases and J dropped 4; count of bases not matched to a gene: 14. The germline CDR1 and CDR2 sequences are SEHNR and FQNEAQ (reference sequence). The CDR3 protein is CASTLRASGRGNYNEQFF. The DNA for the CDR3 is TGTGCCAGCACTTTGCGGGCTAGCGGGAGGGGTAATTACAATGAGCAGTTCTTC. Using reference TRBV7-9 and TRBJ2-1 for the parts outside the CDR3, the full variable domain is DTGVSQNPRHKITKRGQNVTFRCDPISEHNRLYWYRQTLGQGPEFLTYFQNEAQLEKSRLLSDRFSAERPKGSFSTLEIQRTEQGDSAMYLCASTLRASGRGNYNEQFFGPGTRLTVL.

This chain links TRBV4-2 with TRBJ2-3; TRBD2 matches at 7 bases. CDR1 is LGHNA, CDR2 YNFKEQ, per germline. V was clipped by 2 bases and J by 6 bases; unmatched bases: 8. The CDR3 has 15 residues. This chain's CDR3 is CASSQLKRGGDTQYF. CDR3 DNA sequence: TGTGCCAGCAGCCAACTCAAGCGGGGAGGGGATACGCAGTATTTT.

The V call is TRBV11-2, the J call TRBJ2-1; TRBD1 matches at 7 bases. CDR3 size: 12 residues. V trimming: 5 bases; J trimming: 8 bases; junction bases outside the gene matches: 3. Per germline, CDR1 SGHAT and CDR2 FQNNGV. The CDR3 here is CASSPRGHEQFF. The CDR3 DNA follows: TGTGCCAGCAGCCCTAGGGGGCATGAGCAGTTCTTC.

This rearrangement joins TRBV2 to TRBJ1-1, with 8 bases matching TRBD1. The CDR3 has 18 residues. The germline V gene encodes CDR1 SNHLY and CDR2 FYNNEI. Trimming at V came to 2 bases and at J to 3 bases, leaving 14 bases not matched to a gene. The DNA of the CDR3 is TGTGCCAGCAGTGAAAGGACAGGGCCCCCCGTGGGGGACACTGAAGCTTTCTTT. Protein sequence: CASSERTGPPVGDTEAFF. The full variable domain, with the rest looked up from reference TRBV2 and TRBJ1-1, is EPEVTQTPSHQVTQMGQEVILRCVPISNHLYFYWYRQILGQKVEFLVSFYNNEISEKSEIFDDQFSVERPDGSNFTLKIRSTKLEDSAMYFCASSERTGPPVGDTEAFFGQGTRLTVV.

This chain links TRBV19 with TRBJ2-7; 7 bases map to TRBD2. The CDR3 covers 14 residues. CDR1 is LNHDA, CDR2 SQIVND, per germline (reference sequence). V shed 6 bases and J 2 bases; nucleotides not matched to a gene: 7. CDR3 sequence reads: CASRISGSTYEQYF. As DNA, the CDR3 is TGTGCCAGTAGAATTAGCGGGTCTACCTACGAGCAGTACTTC.

The V gene is TRBV6-4, the J gene TRBJ2-3, with 12 bases identical to TRBD1. The CDR3 has 17 residues. CDR1 and CDR2 from the germline V gene are MRHNA and SNTAGT. V shed 3 bases, J shed 2 bases, and the junction held 6 bases outside the gene matches. CDR3 loop: CASSEDGTGGTTDTQYF. CDR3 nucleotides: TGTGCCAGCAGTGAAGACGGGACAGGGGGCACCACAGATACGCAGTATTTT.

The chain uses TRBV5-6 and TRBJ2-3; D possibly corresponds to TRBD2 (5 bases). The germline V gene encodes CDR1 SGHDT and CDR2 YYEEEE. CDR3 size: 13 residues. Trimming left V 3 bases short and J 10 bases short, with 15 bases between. CDR3 region: CASSSGAEAPQYF. CDR3 in DNA: TGTGCCAGCAGCTCCGGCGCGGAGGCCCCGCAGTATTTT.

The rearrangement uses TRBV19 and TRBJ2-1, with 7 bases that match TRBD2. V was pared by 7 bases and J by 0 bases, with 6 bases of the junction left unmatched. The CDR3 is 15 residues long. CDR1 is LNHDA and CDR2 is SQIVND in the germline V gene (reference sequence). CDR3 DNA sequence: TGTGCCAGTACCCCCCAGCGGGGCTCCTACAATGAGCAGTTCTTC. Amino acids: CASTPQRGSYNEQFF.

Within the sample, this clone is medium-sized (0.01 to 0.1%). This chain connects TRBV6-4 to TRBJ2-1, with 9 bases matching TRBD2. The germline V gene encodes CDR1 MRHNA and CDR2 SNTAGT. The CDR3 consists of 15 residues. V lost 4 bases and J lost 8; bases outside the gene matches: 9. The CDR3 spells CASSVGTSSSDEQFF. In DNA, the CDR3 is TGTGCCAGCAGTGTAGGGACTAGCAGCTCCGATGAGCAGTTCTTC.

J is TRBJ2-2 and V is TRBV7-9; TRBD2 aligns across 11 bases. J gave up 3 bases and V 5 bases, and 5 bases lay outside the gene matches. The CDR3 totals 16 residues. CDR1 and CDR2 from the germline V gene are SEHNR and FQNEAQ (reference sequence). CDR3: CASSQVAGGDTGELFF. The CDR3 region has the DNA TGTGCCAGCAGCCAGGTAGCGGGAGGGGACACCGGGGAGCTGTTTTTT.

This clone was recorded once. The rearrangement joins TRBV6-1 to TRBJ2-7; D is possibly TRBD1 (5 bases). V gave up 4 bases and J gave up 2 bases, with 12 bases separating them. The CDR3 has 14 amino acids. Germline values: CDR1 MNHNS, CDR2 SASEGT. CDR3 in DNA: TGTGCCAGCAGTGTGGGAAGGGGTCCCTACGAGCAGTACTTC. Translating gives CASSVGRGPYEQYF.

For the CDR3, the DNA is TGTGCCAGTTCAGCTGAGAGCGGAGGTACCGGGGAGCTGTTTTTT. Translated, it gives CASSAESGGTGELFF. The gene calls are TRBV6-4 and TRBJ2-2; D is possibly TRBD2 (5 bases). V lost 9 bases and J lost 5, with 19 bases in between. From germline, CDR1 is MRHNA and CDR2 SNTAGT. This CDR3 contains 15 residues.

V and J are TRBV29-1 and TRBJ2-5, with TRBD1 matching over 11 bases. Germline loops: CDR1 SQVTM, CDR2 ANQGSEA. V shed 2 bases and J 3 bases; nucleotides not matched to a gene: 8. CDR3 length: 16 amino acids. CDR3 coding DNA: TGCAGCGTTGAACGGGCGGGGACAGGGGGGGAAGAGACCCAGTACTTC. This codes for CSVERAGTGGEETQYF.

This clone was seen a single time. The chain employs TRBV25-1 and TRBJ2-1; D perhaps matches TRBD1 (6 bases). Germline V gives CDR1 MGHDK, CDR2 SYGVNS. V lost 2 bases and J 4 bases, leaving 12 bases between the germline ends. The CDR3 spans 15 residues. As DNA, the CDR3 is TGTGCCAGCAGTGAAACCGGGACACTATACAATGAGCAGTTCTTC. It specifies CASSETGTLYNEQFF.

J is TRBJ1-5 and V is TRBV6-1; D call uncertain. Per the germline V gene, CDR1 is MNHNS and CDR2 is SASEGT. The ends were cut back, 3 bases at V and 0 bases at J, with 15 bases in the middle. CDR3 length equals 17 residues. CDR3 bases: TGTGCCAGCAGTGACAGCGTCAGCCTCCTTAGCAATCAGCCCCAGCATTTT. It yields the protein CASSDSVSLLSNQPQHF.

The V call is TRBV28, the J call TRBJ2-1; D gene uncertain. V lost 3 bases to trimming and J lost 4 bases, with 4 bases between them. Per the germline V gene, CDR1 is MDHEN and CDR2 is SYDVKM. The CDR3 runs 12 residues. The CDR3 DNA reads TGTGCCAGCAGTTTGACTTACAATGAGCAGTTCTTC. It encodes CASSLTYNEQFF. The full variable domain, its missing parts supplied by reference TRBV28 and TRBJ2-1, is DVKVTQSSRYLVKRTGEKVFLECVQDMDHENMFWYRQDPGLGLRLIYFSYDVKMKEKGDIPEGYSVSREKKERFSLILESASTNQTSMYLCASSLTYNEQFFGPGTRLTVL.

The chain joins TRBV5-6 to TRBJ2-7; 7 positions match TRBD1. Germline V gives CDR1 SGHDT, CDR2 YYEEEE. The junction had 8 bases not matched to a gene; V was cut back by 7 bases and J by 4 bases. This CDR3 has 13 residues. In DNA form, the CDR3 reads TGTGCCAGCGGAGACAGGGTCGCTTACGAGCAGTACTTC. Residues: CASGDRVAYEQYF.

This clone occurred once. The chain joins TRBV5-1 to TRBJ2-7, with a possible D match to TRBD1 (6 bases). The V gene lost 1 base and the J gene lost 2 bases, with 10 bases spanning the gap. Per the germline V gene, CDR1 is SGHRS and CDR2 is YFSETQ. The CDR3 spans 14 residues. The CDR3 region is CASSLTRGTYEQYF. The CDR3 DNA sequence: TGCGCCAGCAGCTTGACGAGGGGGACCTACGAGCAGTACTTC.